Sequencing of this T cell receptor (beta chain) was carried out in a study of blood T cell repertoires in COVID-19 (dated by TCRdb to the early 2020s). Describing the broader study: Collaborator samples came from the United States, Italy and Spain and covered acute and convalescent phases of COVID-19. The material from the prospective study consisted of cDNA or gDNA derived from T cells, B-cell-depleted T cells, or PBMCs. The dataset comprised deeply sampled blood TCRbeta repertoires from subjects exposed to, actively infected with, or recovered from COVID-19. The repertoires were made available in a free public database intended to serve as a resource for research on the immune response to SARS-CoV-2. Samples came from the ongoing ImmuneRACE study (first 160 participants) plus 1,254 subjects from 6 global collaborators. A de-identified subject ID, COVID-19 status, age in years and sex were almost always included in the sample metadata. Where available, HLA class I and class II types were obtained from metadata supplied by the sample provider rather than from assay-based typing.

Whole blood was collected in K2EDTA tubes by collaborating institutions according to the institutions' own protocols. Collaborator samples were shipped for TCRbeta analysis as frozen whole blood, isolated PBMCs, or DNA extracted from either sample type. According to the germline V gene, CDR1 reads SQVTM and CDR2 reads ANQGSEA. Compared with germline, V lacks 7 bases and J lacks 4 bases; bases without a gene match: 6. The CDR3 spans 13 residues, from the cysteine through the phenylalanine. Only CDR3 DNA is held: 39 bases, read in frame from base 1. TCRbeta CDR3 regions were amplified from genomic DNA using the immunoSEQ Assay, a bias-controlled multiplex PCR. Concerning the study's data processing: Within the assay, amplification of reference gene primers was used to estimate how many nucleated cells each sample contained. Sequence reads were collapsed and filtered to measure the absolute abundance of every unique TCRbeta CDR3 rearrangement. Productive Simpson clonality was computed per sample as the square root of Simpson's diversity index over productive rearrangements. The clones in this table, taken by TCRdb from immuneACCESS, are in-frame only. Not every clone is retained; where verified, under half of the shortfall comes from an unresolved V gene, and the cause of the rest is unknown. V and J calls and clone size are those listed in that table; D and trimming were worked out from the DNA. The sample records a few hundred thousand clones, more than 75% of which are singletons. The ten largest make up approximately 7.2% of the sample.

Results the study describes overall, beyond this receptor: The amount of clinical and demographic metadata varied by source and participant and was provided uncurated.

Of note for this clone: The clone's antigen remains unknown. Within one base of it there is no much larger clone, and no base qualities were kept.

The origin of this receptor is a woman between 70 and 85 years old with active or convalescent COVID-19. The sequence is built from TRBV29-1 and TRBJ1-5, and 8 junctional nucleotides match TRBD1. The material sequenced was peripheral blood. The sequence in DNA is TGCAGCGGAGGACAGGGAGGGAATCAGCCCCAGCATTTT. The encoded protein is CSGGQGGNQPQHF.